The present TCR beta chain was sequenced within a study of cytomegalovirus exposure and HLA in healthy donors. Study summary: An earlier analysis identified more than 90 million unique TCR beta sequences in 170 million or so T cells.

Trimming pared 4 bases from V and 2 bases from J, leaving 15 bases between. CDR3 length: 15 amino acids. Per the germline V gene, CDR1 is MDHEN and CDR2 is SYDVKM. Each donor was nominally healthy when sampled (though unrecorded immune exposures were likely). PCR was performed using 60 Vbeta and 13 Jbeta primers. The assay was immunoSEQ multiplex PCR, and TCRdb's table has in-frame clones only and misses some. The sample lists fewer than 85,000 clones, under 80% seen once, with approximately 5.6% in the top ten. General study results and limits: Certain sequence variants were highly shared and formed a cluster, and this cluster was likely a sequencing artifact. The authors listed approximately 150 TCR beta chains as cytomegalovirus-associated.

Worth noting for this clone: The antigen is undetermined.

The V gene is TRBV28, the J gene TRBJ2-7, with a weak D call TRBD2 (6 bases). This clonotype was sampled from a young man in good health and CMV-seropositive. Sequenced: PBMCs. Here the CDR3 reads CASSWGGGATYEQYF. CDR3 DNA sequence: TGTGCCAGCAGTTGGGGAGGCGGGGCCACCTACGAGCAGTACTTC.